This T cell receptor beta chain was sequenced during a study of breast tumors, draining lymph nodes, adjacent tissues. Whole-study results and caveats: Compared with lymph nodes, tumors were less diverse; compared with nontumor tissue, more. Tumor and nontumor repertoires were significantly more similar in luminal-like than in basal-like breast cancer. Data fit most tumor T cells coming from lymph node, expanding in tumor. That most tumor T cells come from lymph nodes remained unproven.

CDR1 and CDR2 (germline): SGHNT, YENEEA. CDR3 length: 15 residues. Each CDR3 protein is one row after TCRdb ran MiXCR on the multiplex PCR reads. The data contain about 230,000 distinct CDR3 sequences, 32% of them seen just once; the ten biggest clones take up just over 1.4%. Breast cancer patients provided tissue from their axillary draining lymph nodes. In this sample, this clonotype turned up once. Antigen specificity is unknown. This may stem from a read error, because a much larger clone lies one nucleotide away. J is TRBJ2-1 and V is TRBV11-3; maybe TRBD2 (6 bases). The TCR comes from a female donor with breast cancer. Some clones in this sample may be carry-over from other donors' samples. The sequencing input was axillary lymph node tissue. This chain's CDR3 is CTSSPQTRAYNEQFF. The CDR3 DNA sequence: TGTACCAGCAGCCCCCAGACTAGAGCTTACAATGAGCAGTTCTTC.